This is a list of T cell receptor beta chains from one sample in a study of CD8 T cells in ankylosing spondylitis. TCRdb passed the 5' RACE reads through MiXCR, listing each CDR3 protein once. This sample has 200,000 to 300,000 distinct CDR3 sequences, with 20% to 30% found just once. The specimen was blood, either unsorted or a sorted T cell fraction (not recorded which). The source is a male donor with ankylosing spondylitis or in good health (not recorded which). Both conserved end residues are part of each CDR3. The order of the fields is clone size, D gene, J gene, CDR3 length, V gene, CDR3 protein, CDR3 DNA. The D gene is left open where the match is weak. Only some rows state a clone size, as once, few, many or a class for expanded clones.

. | TRBD1 | TRBJ1-2 | 13 | TRBV12-3/TRBV12-4 | CASSHRDRDGYTF | TGTGCCAGCAGCCATCGGGACAGAGATGGCTACACCTTC
many | . | TRBJ2-5 | 13 | TRBV5-1 | CASSSGEQETQYF | TGCGCCAGCAGCTCGGGGGAGCAAGAGACCCAGTACTTC
. | TRBD2 | TRBJ2-2 | 15 | TRBV20-1 | CSATGLAGLDGELFF | TGCAGTGCTACGGGACTAGCGGGGCTGGACGGGGAGCTGTTTTTT
few | . | TRBJ2-3 | 14 | TRBV6-4 | CASSTELGADTQYF | TGTGCCAGCAGTACTGAACTAGGTGCAGATACGCAGTATTTT
. | TRBD1 | TRBJ2-3 | 13 | TRBV6-1 | CASRDSRTDTQYF | TGTGCCAGCCGGGACAGCCGCACAGATACGCAGTATTTT
. | TRBD2 | TRBJ2-1 | 19 | TRBV5-1 | CASSSRVAGQDSSYNEQFF | TGCGCCAGCAGTTCGAGGGTAGCGGGACAAGACAGCTCCTACAATGAGCAGTTCTTC
. | TRBD1 | TRBJ2-3 | 17 | TRBV20-1 | CSVSGTGGLSGTDTQYF | TGCAGTGTCTCCGGGACAGGGGGGTTGAGTGGCACAGATACGCAGTATTTT
. | . | TRBJ2-2 | 13 | TRBV5-4 | CASSLGVAGELFF | TGTGCCAGCAGCCTTGGCGTCGCCGGGGAGCTGTTTTTT
many | . | TRBJ1-2 | 14 | TRBV20-1 | CSARDFGGHYGYTF | TGCAGTGCTAGAGATTTTGGGGGCCATTATGGCTACACCTTC
few | . | TRBJ2-7 | 11 | TRBV20-1 | CSASSRDEQYF | TGCAGTGCTAGTTCCAGGGACGAGCAGTACTTC
many | . | TRBJ2-5 | 13 | TRBV20-1 | CSARATGGETQYF | TGCAGTGCTAGAGCTACAGGTGGCGAGACCCAGTACTTC
few | . | TRBJ2-1 | 12 | TRBV7-9 | CASTASYNEQFF | TGTGCCAGTACAGCTTCCTACAATGAGCAGTTCTTC
. | TRBD2 | TRBJ2-5 | 14 | TRBV20-1 | CSAQSGGAQETQYF | TGCAGTGCTCAGTCCGGGGGGGCTCAAGAGACCCAGTACTTC
. | . | TRBJ1-2 | 14 | TRBV20-1 | CSGPPGDTNYGYTF | TGCAGCGGGCCACCGGGTGATACTAACTATGGCTACACCTTC
. | TRBD1 | TRBJ2-1 | 16 | TRBV7-8 | CAMSPQTGASYNEQFF | TGTGCCATGAGCCCCCAGACAGGGGCATCCTACAATGAGCAGTTCTTC
. | . | TRBJ2-6 | 20 | TRBV7-4 | CASSFRVPPSVSSGANVLTF | TGTGCCAGCAGTTTTCGGGTCCCCCCTAGCGTAAGCTCTGGGGCCAACGTCCTGACTTTC
many | . | TRBJ2-3 | 15 | TRBV5-1 | CASSLDGPSTDTQYF | TGCGCCAGCAGCTTGGACGGACCTAGCACAGATACGCAGTATTTT
. | . | TRBJ2-7 | 13 | TRBV30 | CAWSATRGGEQYF | TGTGCCTGGAGTGCGACTAGGGGGGGCGAGCAGTACTTC
few | . | TRBJ2-5 | 14 | TRBV12-3/TRBV12-4 | CASSPPGRGETQYF | TGTGCCAGCAGCCCCCCAGGACGGGGGGAGACCCAGTACTTC
. | . | TRBJ2-6 | 17 | TRBV18 | CASSPPNSVAGANVLTF | TGTGCCAGCTCACCACCGAATTCGGTCGCTGGGGCCAACGTCCTGACTTTC
. | . | TRBJ2-1 | 18 | TRBV5-4 | CASSWGRSVLGEVSEQFF | TGTGCCAGCAGCTGGGGTCGGAGCGTCTTGGGCGAAGTTAGTGAGCAGTTCTTC
few | . | TRBJ2-3 | 14 | TRBV27 | CASSFSQGMDTQYF | TGTGCCAGCAGTTTTTCACAGGGCATGGATACGCAGTATTTT
. | . | TRBJ1-2 | 13 | TRBV12-3/TRBV12-4 | CASSLRRVHGYTF | TGTGCCAGCAGTTTAAGGAGGGTGCATGGCTACACCTTC
. | . | TRBJ2-5 | 16 | TRBV7-3 | CASSLLLSRNQETQYF | TGTGCCAGCAGCCTACTTCTGTCCCGCAACCAAGAGACCCAGTACTTC
many | . | TRBJ2-5 | 14 | TRBV29-1 | CSVSPEGQQETQYF | TGCAGCGTTTCCCCCGAGGGCCAGCAAGAGACCCAGTACTTC
once | TRBD1 | TRBJ2-3 | 15 | TRBV20-1 | CSQRGGQGPPDTQYF | TGCTCCCAGCGGGGTGGACAGGGGCCCCCAGATACGCAGTATTTT
. | . | TRBJ2-1 | 16 | TRBV12-3/TRBV12-4 | CASGRIRGVSYNEQFF | TGTGCCAGCGGCCGGATAAGGGGGGTCTCCTACAATGAGCAGTTCTTC
many | TRBD2 | TRBJ2-2 | 15 | TRBV2 | CASRRGLAGVGELFF | TGTGCCAGCAGGAGAGGACTAGCGGGGGTCGGGGAGCTGTTTTTT
few | TRBD1 | TRBJ1-2 | 13 | TRBV20-1 | CSARRTGGFGYTF | TGCAGTGCTAGAAGGACAGGGGGGTTTGGCTACACCTTC
few | TRBD2 | TRBJ2-3 | 15 | TRBV29-1 | CSVIQAGSSTDTQYF | TGCAGCGTTATCCAAGCGGGGAGTAGCACAGATACGCAGTATTTT
. | TRBD1 | TRBJ1-2 | 11 | TRBV29-1 | CSAGTGNGYTF | TGCAGCGCGGGGACAGGGAATGGCTACACCTTC
. | . | TRBJ1-1 | 13 | TRBV29-1 | CSVERKVNTEAFF | TGCAGCGTTGAAAGGAAGGTGAACACTGAAGCTTTCTTT
few | . | TRBJ1-1 | 15 | TRBV20-1 | CSARVGAAMNTEAFF | TGCAGTGCTAGAGTAGGGGCAGCAATGAACACTGAAGCTTTCTTT
many | . | TRBJ2-2 | 13 | TRBV2 | CASSPRNTGELFF | TGTGCCAGCAGTCCCCGGAACACCGGGGAGCTGTTTTTT
many | . | TRBJ2-5 | 14 | TRBV20-1 | CSEQGGRTQETQYF | TGCAGTGAGCAGGGGGGACGAACACAAGAGACCCAGTACTTC
. | . | TRBJ2-3 | 13 | TRBV6-6 | CASRFGAADTQYF | TGTGCCAGCCGGTTCGGGGCGGCAGATACGCAGTATTTT
few | TRBD1 | TRBJ2-5 | 14 | TRBV20-1 | CSARMTGGGETQYF | TGCAGTGCTAGAATGACAGGGGGCGGAGAGACCCAGTACTTC
few | . | TRBJ2-7 | 15 | TRBV10-2 | CASSELPQANYEQYF | TGCGCCAGCAGTGAGTTGCCCCAGGCTAACTACGAGCAGTACTTC